This T cell receptor beta chain was captured by sequencing in a study of cytomegalovirus exposure and HLA in healthy donors. This CDR3 has 17 amino acids. V dropped 3 bases and J dropped 0; count of bases not matched to a gene: 10. Germline V gives CDR1 LNHDA, CDR2 SQIVND (reference sequence). A multiplex PCR was run with 60 Vbeta primers and 13 Jbeta primers. Repertoires were generated with immunoSEQ multiplex PCR, while TCRdb's copy carries only in-frame clones and drops some. The sample records about 96,000 clones, about 70% being singletons. Source material: PBMCs. The V gene is TRBV19, the J gene TRBJ2-7; 8 nucleotides line up with TRBD2. This TCR was recovered from a woman aged 70-85 years in good health and CMV-seropositive. The chain's CDR3 is CASSMKASGSSSYEQYF. For the CDR3, the DNA is TGTGCCAGTAGTATGAAGGCTAGCGGGTCGTCCTCCTACGAGCAGTACTTC.